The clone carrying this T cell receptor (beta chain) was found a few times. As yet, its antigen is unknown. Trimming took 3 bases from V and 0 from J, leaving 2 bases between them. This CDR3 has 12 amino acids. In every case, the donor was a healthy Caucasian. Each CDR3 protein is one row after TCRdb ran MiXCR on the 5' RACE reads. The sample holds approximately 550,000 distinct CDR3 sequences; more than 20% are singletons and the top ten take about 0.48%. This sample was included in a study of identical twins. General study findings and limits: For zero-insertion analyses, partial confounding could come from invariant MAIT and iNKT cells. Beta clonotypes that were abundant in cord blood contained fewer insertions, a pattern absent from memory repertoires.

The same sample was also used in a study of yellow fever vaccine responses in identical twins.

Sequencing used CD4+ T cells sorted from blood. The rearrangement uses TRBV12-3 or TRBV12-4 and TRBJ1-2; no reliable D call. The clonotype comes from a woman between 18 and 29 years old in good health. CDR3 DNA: TGTGCCAGCAGTTTTCCTAACTATGGCTACACCTTC. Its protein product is CASSFPNYGYTF.